The text below deals with one T cell receptor (beta chain). A read error may be the cause here, since a much bigger clone is one base away. This is likely a read error, given that the CDR3 carries no conserved phenylalanine or tryptophan at its end. A primer in the constant region served to generate TCR beta cDNA from 450 to 600 ng of total RNA. It was through three nested multiplex PCR rounds of slightly modified ARM-PCR that TCR beta libraries arose. The study ran its first two PCR rounds for approximately 10 cycles each, using TRBV1-TRBV30 forward primers and a C-beta reverse primer. TCRdb ran MiXCR on the multiplex PCR reads and lists one entry per CDR3 protein. Of about 180,000 distinct CDR3 sequences in the sample, around 60% were seen once. This entry belongs to a study of tumor-infiltrating lymphocytes in primary liver carcinoma. The CDR3 extends over 11 amino acids. With 5 bases removed from V and 10 bases from J, the gap between germline ends came to 11 bases.

Both blood RNA, taken from unsorted whole blood, and germline DNA were extracted. Patients had chronic HBV infection and were treatment-naive. Before any surgery took place, four milliliters of peripheral blood were collected. The TCR originated in a man aged 40-49 years with primary liver carcinoma and hepatitis B virus infection. The rearrangement uses TRBV12-3 or TRBV12-4 and TRBJ2-5, with a weak D call TRBD1 (5 bases). Sequenced material: peripheral blood. CDR3 in amino acids: CASSAAGFQYS. The CDR3 nucleotides are TGTGCCAGCAGTGCCGCAGGGTTCCAGTACTCC.